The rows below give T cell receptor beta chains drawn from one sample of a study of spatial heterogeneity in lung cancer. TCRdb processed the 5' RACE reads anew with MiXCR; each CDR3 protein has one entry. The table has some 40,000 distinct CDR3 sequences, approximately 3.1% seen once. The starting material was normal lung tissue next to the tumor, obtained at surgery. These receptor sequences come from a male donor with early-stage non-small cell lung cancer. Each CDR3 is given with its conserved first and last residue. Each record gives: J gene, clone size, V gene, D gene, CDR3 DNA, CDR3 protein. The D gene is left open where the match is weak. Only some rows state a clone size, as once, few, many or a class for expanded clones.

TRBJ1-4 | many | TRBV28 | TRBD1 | TGTGCCAGCACCCGTAGACAGGGGTCCCTTGGTACTAATGAAAAACTGTTTTTT | CASTRRQGSLGTNEKLFF
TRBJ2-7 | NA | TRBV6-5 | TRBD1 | TGTGCCAGCATGTCCGGGACAGGGGACTACGAGCAGTACTTC | CASMSGTGDYEQYF
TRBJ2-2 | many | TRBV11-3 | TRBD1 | TGTGCCAGCAGCTCAGGGGGTGACACCGGGGAGCTGTTTTTT | CASSSGGDTGELFF
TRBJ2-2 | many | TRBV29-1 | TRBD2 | TGCAGCGTTGCTAGCGGGGGGGCTATCGGGGAGCTGTTTTTT | CSVASGGAIGELFF
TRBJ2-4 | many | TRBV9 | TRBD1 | TGTGCCAGCAGCACAACAGGGGAAAACATTCAGTACTTC | CASSTTGENIQYF
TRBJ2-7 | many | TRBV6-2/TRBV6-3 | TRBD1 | TGTGCCAGCAGTTTGACCGGGACAGGGTACGACGAGCAGTACTTC | CASSLTGTGYDEQYF
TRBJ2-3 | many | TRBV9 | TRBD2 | TGTGCCAGCAGCAGGGTGGGGAGGGCCACAGATACGCAGTATTTT | CASSRVGRATDTQYF
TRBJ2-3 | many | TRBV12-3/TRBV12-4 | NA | TGTGCCAGCACCCGGAGCACAGATACGCAGTATTTT | CASTRSTDTQYF
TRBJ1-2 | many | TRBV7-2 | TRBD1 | TGTGCCAGCAGCCGCGAAGGACAGGGATACTATGGCTACACCTTC | CASSREGQGYYGYTF
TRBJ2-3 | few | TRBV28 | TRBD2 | TGTAACCCAACGGGGGGGGGCACAGATACGCAGTATTTT | CNPTGGGTDTQYF
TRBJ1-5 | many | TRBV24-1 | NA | TGTGCCACCAGTGCTCCGGGACATGGAATCGGCAATCAGCCCCAGCATTTT | CATSAPGHGIGNQPQHF
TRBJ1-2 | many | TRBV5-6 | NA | TGTGCCAGCAGCGCTGGCCTATACGGGACAAACGCCTTC | CASSAGLYGTNAF
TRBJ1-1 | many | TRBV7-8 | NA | TGTGCCAGCAGCTTAATAATCGCCGGGAGATCGAGTACTGAAGCTTTCTTT | CASSLIIAGRSSTEAFF
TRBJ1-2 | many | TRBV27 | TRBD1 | TGTGCCAGCAGTTTATCGAACAGGGGGTATGGCTACACCTTC | CASSLSNRGYGYTF
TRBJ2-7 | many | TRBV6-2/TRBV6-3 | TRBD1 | TGTGCCAGCAGTAGGAACAGGGGCTCCTACGAGCAGTACTTC | CASSRNRGSYEQYF
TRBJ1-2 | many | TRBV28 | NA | TGTGCCAGCAGTACCCCTGACAGTTTCTATGGCTACACCTTC | CASSTPDSFYGYTF
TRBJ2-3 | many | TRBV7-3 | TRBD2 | TGTGCCAGCAGCCCCGGACTAGCGAAAGATACGCAGTATTTT | CASSPGLAKDTQYF
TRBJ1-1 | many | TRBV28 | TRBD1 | TGTGCCAGCAGCCTCCGGACAGGCTATGAAGCTTTCTTT | CASSLRTGYEAFF
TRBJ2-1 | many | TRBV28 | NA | TGTGCCAGCAGGCCGGCGGCGAACAACAATGAGCAGTTCTTC | CASRPAANNNEQFF
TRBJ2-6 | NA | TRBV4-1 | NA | TGCGCCAGCAGCCAAGGAGGGGCCTGGGGGGAAATCCTCTCTGGGGCCAACGTCCTGACTTTC | CASSQGGAWGEILSGANVLTF
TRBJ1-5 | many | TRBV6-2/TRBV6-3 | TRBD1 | TGTGCCAGCACCCCCGGGACAGGGGGTGTGCCCCAGCATTTT | CASTPGTGGVPQHF
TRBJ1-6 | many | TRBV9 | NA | TGTGCCAGCAGCCCAAGGGGGGGAGGTAATTCACCCCTCCACTTT | CASSPRGGGNSPLHF
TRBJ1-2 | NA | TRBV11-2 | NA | TGTGCCAGCAGCTTAGTCTCAGGGGCGTATGACTATGGCTACACCTTC | CASSLVSGAYDYGYTF
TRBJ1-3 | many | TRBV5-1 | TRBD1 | TGCGCCAGCAGCTCGACAGGGGTAGTCCAGGCGGGCACCATATATTTT | CASSSTGVVQAGTIYF
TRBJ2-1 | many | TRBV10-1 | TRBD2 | TGCGCCAGCAGGGATACTAGCGGGGTACTACACAATGAGCAGTTCTTC | CASRDTSGVLHNEQFF
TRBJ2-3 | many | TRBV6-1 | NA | TGTGCCAGCAGCCGGGACCCCAACGATACGCAGTATTTT | CASSRDPNDTQYF
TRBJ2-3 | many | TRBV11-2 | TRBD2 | TGTGCCAGCAGCTTAGTAGGATGGGGGGGAAGCACAGATACGCAGTATTTT | CASSLVGWGGSTDTQYF
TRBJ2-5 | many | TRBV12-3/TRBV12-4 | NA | TGTGCCAGCAGTTCCCATACTAGCAGGAGGGAGACCCAGTACTTC | CASSSHTSRRETQYF
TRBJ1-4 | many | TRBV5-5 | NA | TGTGCCAGCAGCGGACGGACAGAAAAACTGTTTTTT | CASSGRTEKLFF
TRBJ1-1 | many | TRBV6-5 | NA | TGTGCCAGCAGTTACTCAGGGGTGGCTGAAGCTTTCTTT | CASSYSGVAEAFF
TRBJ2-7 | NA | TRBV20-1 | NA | TGCAGTGCGGCCGCTCCCATCGGGACCTACGAGCAGTACTTC | CSAAAPIGTYEQYF
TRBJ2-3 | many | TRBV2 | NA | TGTGCCAGCACGGGGGAGCGAGCAGATACGCAGTATTTT | CASTGERADTQYF
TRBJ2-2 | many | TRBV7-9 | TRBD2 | TGTGCCAGCAGCAGTAGGACTAGCGGGAGAACCGGGGAGCTGTTTTTT | CASSSRTSGRTGELFF
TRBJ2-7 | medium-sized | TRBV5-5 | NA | TGTGCCAGCAGCTACTTCCACTCCTACGAGCAGTACTTC | CASSYFHSYEQYF
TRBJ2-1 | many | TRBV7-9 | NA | TGTGCCAGCAGCAAAACGGGGGGCGCGGAGTACAATGAGCAGTTCTTC | CASSKTGGAEYNEQFF
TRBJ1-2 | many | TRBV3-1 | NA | TGTGCCAGCAGCCAACAGCTGACAGCTAACTATGGCTACACCTTC | CASSQQLTANYGYTF
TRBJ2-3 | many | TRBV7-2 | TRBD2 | TGTGCCAGCAGCTTAGTAGCGGGGGCCTTCACAGATACGCAGTATTTT | CASSLVAGAFTDTQYF
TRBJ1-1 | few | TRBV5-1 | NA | TGCGCCAGCAGCTTTTATGGGGGGCAAGAGTCTGAAGCTTTCTTT | CASSFYGGQESEAFF
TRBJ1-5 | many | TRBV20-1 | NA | TGCAGTGCTAGAGATCTCAGGCAGACCAATCAGCCCCAGCATTTT | CSARDLRQTNQPQHF
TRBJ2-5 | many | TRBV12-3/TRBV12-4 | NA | TGTGCCAGCAGTAGTTTTAATTCCATAGTGAGAGAGACCCAGTACTTC | CASSSFNSIVRETQYF